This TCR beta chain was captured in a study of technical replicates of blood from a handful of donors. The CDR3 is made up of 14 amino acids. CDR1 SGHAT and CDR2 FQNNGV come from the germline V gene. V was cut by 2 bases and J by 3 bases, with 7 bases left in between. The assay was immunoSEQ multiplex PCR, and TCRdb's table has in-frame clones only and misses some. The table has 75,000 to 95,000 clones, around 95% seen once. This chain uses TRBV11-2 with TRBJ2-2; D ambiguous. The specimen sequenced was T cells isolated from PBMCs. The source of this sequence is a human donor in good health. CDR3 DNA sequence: TGTGCCAGCAGCTTAATAAGCGACACCGGGGAGCTGTTTTTT. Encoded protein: CASSLISDTGELFF.